Included here is one TCR beta chain sequence, with context. These data originate in a study of T cell responses to AZD1222 COVID-19 vaccine. Across the study: Whether given at about 4 or about 12 weeks, second doses were pooled.

From germline, CDR1 is SEHNR and CDR2 FQNEAQ (reference sequence). V lost 0 bases, J lost 5 bases, and 14 bases lay in between. The CDR3 totals 16 residues. TCRdb's table, derived via immunoSEQ multiplex PCR, lists solely in-frame clones and lacks some. The data hold some 100,000 clones, with roughly 93% observed a single time. The sample in question was peripheral blood, obtained on day 0 of AZD1222 vaccination. The rearrangement joins TRBV7-9 to TRBJ2-1; TRBD2 is a possible D gene (6 bases). The TCR was taken from an adult in good health. The CDR3 is CASSLALGGADNEQFF. CDR3 DNA: TGTGCCAGCAGCTTAGCGCTTGGCGGGGCTGACAATGAGCAGTTCTTC.